Listed here are 12 T cell receptor beta chains from one sample, sequenced in a study of response to subunit inactivated influenza vaccine. TCRdb fed the RT-PCR reads into MiXCR, producing one record per CDR3 protein. The sample lists 150,000 to 200,000 distinct CDR3 sequences; 9.2% were seen once. Source: non-naive T cells sorted from PBMCs, taken on the day of vaccination. The receptors here all came from a man aged 50 or older who received an inactivated influenza vaccine.

The sample holds many counts of this clonotype. The V call is TRBV28, the J call TRBJ2-2; D is perhaps TRBD2 (5 bases). In germline, CDR1 is MDHEN, CDR2 SYDVKM. V lost 7 bases and J 1 base, leaving 13 bases between the germline ends. The CDR3 is 15 amino acids. The CDR3 sequence is CASTGASRNTGELFF. The CDR3 bases are TGTGCCAGCACGGGTGCTAGCCGGAACACCGGGGAGCTGTTTTTT. Full variable domain (remainder filled in from reference TRBV28 and TRBJ2-2): DVKVTQSSRYLVKRTGEKVFLECVQDMDHENMFWYRQDPGLGLRLIYFSYDVKMKEKGDIPEGYSVSREKKERFSLILESASTNQTSMYLCASTGASRNTGELFFGEGSRLTVL.

The chain is built from TRBV20-1 and TRBJ1-6; 7 bases align to TRBD1. The CDR3 has 15 residues. V dropped 6 bases and J dropped 1; count of bases not matched to a gene: 6. The germline V gene encodes CDR1 DFQATT and CDR2 SNEGSKA (reference sequence). DNA of the CDR3: TGCAGTGCCACTAGACAGGGATCCTATAATTCACCCCTCCACTTT. Its translation: CSATRQGSYNSPLHF.

This clonotype was counted ten times or more. The chain employs TRBV7-9 and TRBJ1-1; D is undetermined. Looked up from germline, CDR1 is SEHNR and CDR2 is FQNEAQ (reference sequence). V shed 6 bases and J shed 0 bases, with 11 bases lying between them. The CDR3 has 14 residues. The CDR3 loop is CASSPLGMNTEAFF. The CDR3 bases are TGTGCCAGCAGTCCTCTGGGGATGAACACTGAAGCTTTCTTT.

The rearrangement links TRBV20-1 to TRBJ2-3; 9 bases align to TRBD1. CDR1 DFQATT and CDR2 SNEGSKA come from the germline V gene (reference sequence). Trimming removed 3 bases from V and 0 bases from J; junction bases left unmatched: 7. The CDR3 runs to 16 residues. The CDR3 sequence is CSASPRTGASTDTQYF. The CDR3, as DNA: TGCAGTGCTAGCCCGAGGACAGGGGCTAGCACAGATACGCAGTATTTT.

This clonotype showed up just a few times. The J gene is TRBJ2-5, the V gene TRBV29-1, with D tentatively TRBD1 or TRBD2 (5 bases each). The CDR3 consists of 13 residues. The germline V and J ends were trimmed by 4 bases and 2 bases, with 11 bases remaining between them. The germline V gene has CDR1 SQVTM and CDR2 ANQGSEA. CDR3 loop: CSVGRETQETQYF. The CDR3 nucleotides read TGCAGCGTTGGCAGGGAGACTCAAGAGACCCAGTACTTC.

This clonotype turned up a few times. The CDR3 protein is CASTLDRGSYNEQFF. In DNA form, the CDR3 reads TGTGCCAGCACTCTAGACAGGGGATCCTACAATGAGCAGTTCTTC. This chain joins TRBV6-1 and TRBJ2-1; 8 nucleotides match TRBD1. Germline V lookup: CDR1 MNHNS, CDR2 SASEGT. The CDR3 runs to 15 residues. V gave up 7 bases and J gave up 1 base; unmatched junction bases: 6.

The chain uses TRBV7-2 and TRBJ1-2, with D hard to call. Trimming left V 1 base short and J 2 bases short, with 8 bases between. The CDR3 is 14 residues long. The germline gives CDR1 SGHTA, CDR2 FQGNSA. As DNA, the CDR3 is TGTGCCAGCAGCTTAGATTTGCGGAACTATGGCTACACCTTC. Translated: CASSLDLRNYGYTF. Full variable domain (remainder filled in from reference TRBV7-2 and TRBJ1-2): GAGVSQSPSNKVTEKGKDVELRCDPISGHTALYWYRQSLGQGLEFLIYFQGNSAPDKSGLPSDRFSAERTGGSVSTLTIQRTQQEDSAVYLCASSLDLRNYGYTFGSGTRLTVV.

The table lists this clonotype with a few counts. The CDR3, as DNA: TGTGCCAGCAGTCCTGGGGGACAGGGGGAAGCTTTCTTT. Translated, it gives CASSPGGQGEAFF. V and J are TRBV28 and TRBJ1-1; 10 nucleotides match TRBD1. CDR3 size: 13 residues. V shed 5 bases, J shed 8 bases, and the junction held 5 bases outside the gene matches. CDR1 is MDHEN and CDR2 is SYDVKM in the germline V gene.

This clonotype was recorded a few times. The chain links TRBV7-3 to TRBJ2-3, with 12 bases that match TRBD2. The V segment lost 6 bases and the J segment 0 bases; nucleotides outside the gene matches: 7. Per the germline V gene, CDR1 is SGHTA and CDR2 is FQGTGA. The CDR3 is 17 residues long. The CDR3 reads CASSTRTSGTSTDTQYF. For the CDR3, the DNA is TGTGCCAGCAGTACTCGGACTAGCGGGACTAGCACAGATACGCAGTATTTT.

This chain links TRBV3-1 with TRBJ2-5, with 11 bases identical to TRBD1. The CDR3 covers 16 residues. The V gene end was trimmed by 4 bases and the J gene end by 5 bases; junction bases not matched to a gene: 9. Germline lookup yields CDR1 LGHDT and CDR2 YNNKEL (reference sequence). In DNA form, the CDR3 reads TGTGCCAGCAGCCCTATCGGGGACAGGGGGTGGGAGACCCAGTACTTC. It specifies CASSPIGDRGWETQYF.

Regarding this clonotype: A much larger clone is a single base away; this may be a read error. The chain recombines TRBV18 with TRBJ2-5; 7 positions match TRBD2. V gave up 1 base and J gave up 2 bases; unmatched junction bases: 1. Per the germline V gene, CDR1 is KGHSH and CDR2 is LQKENI. This CDR3 has 14 residues. Here the CDR3 reads CASSPQRGQETQYF. The CDR3 DNA reads as TGTGCCAGCTCACCACAGCGGGGACAAGAGACCCAGTACTTC. Full variable domain (remainder filled in from reference TRBV18 and TRBJ2-5): NAGVMQNPRHLVRRRGQEARLRCSPMKGHSHVYWYRQLPEEGLKFMVYLQKENIIDESGMPKERFSAEFPKEGPSILRIQQVVRGDSAAYFCASSPQRGQETQYFGPGTRLLVL.

The rearrangement links TRBV5-1 to TRBJ2-5; the match to TRBD2 covers 7 bases. With V trimmed by 3 bases and J by 5 bases, 10 bases remained unmatched. The CDR3 has 15 residues. Germline assignment: CDR1 SGHRS and CDR2 YFSETQ. The CDR3 protein is CASSWEGSPAETQYF. The CDR3 nucleotides read TGCGCCAGCAGCTGGGAGGGCTCGCCCGCGGAGACCCAGTACTTC.